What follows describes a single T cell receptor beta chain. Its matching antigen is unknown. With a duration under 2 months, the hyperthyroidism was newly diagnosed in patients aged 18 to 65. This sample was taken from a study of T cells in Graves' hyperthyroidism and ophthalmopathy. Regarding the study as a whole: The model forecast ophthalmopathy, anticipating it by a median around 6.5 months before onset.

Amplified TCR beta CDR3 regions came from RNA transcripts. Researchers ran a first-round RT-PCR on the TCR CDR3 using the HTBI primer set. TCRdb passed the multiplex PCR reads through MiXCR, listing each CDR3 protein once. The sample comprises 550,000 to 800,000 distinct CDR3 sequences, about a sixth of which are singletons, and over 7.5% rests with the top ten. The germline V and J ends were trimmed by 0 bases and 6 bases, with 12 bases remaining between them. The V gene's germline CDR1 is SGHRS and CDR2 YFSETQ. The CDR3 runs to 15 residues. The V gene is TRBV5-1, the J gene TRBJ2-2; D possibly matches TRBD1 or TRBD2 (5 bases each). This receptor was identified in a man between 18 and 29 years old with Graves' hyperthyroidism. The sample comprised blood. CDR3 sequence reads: CASSLGRSGPGELFF. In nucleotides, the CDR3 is TGCGCCAGCAGCTTGGGCCGATCGGGGCCCGGGGAGCTGTTTTTT.